The source of this T cell receptor beta chain is a study of blood T cells in healthy people across ages. V lost 11 bases, J lost 4 bases, and 18 bases lay in between. The CDR3 totals 14 residues. With a J-beta primer mix and a sample-barcoded 5' primer, a second PCR ran 7 to 11 cycles. Each CDR3 protein gets one entry after TCRdb re-called the 5' RACE reads with MiXCR. The sample has over a million distinct CDR3 sequences; approximately 59% are singletons. The sequence was collected from a man aged 18 to 29 in good health. The chain links TRBV12-3 or TRBV12-4 to TRBJ2-1; D is unresolved. Source material: blood. CDR3 amino acids: CASLQPGHYNEQFF. DNA for the CDR3: TGTGCCTCCCTCCAACCGGGCCATTACAATGAGCAGTTCTTC.